This T cell receptor (beta chain) is drawn from a study of blood T cell repertoires in COVID-19. On the study more broadly: The study drew acute and convalescent COVID-19 samples from the United States, Italy and Spain. In each case, the material was cDNA or gDNA derived from T cells, B-cell-depleted T cells, or PBMCs.

Original methodology: Reference gene primer amplification in the assay estimated nucleated cell counts. Here immunoSEQ multiplex PCR was the method, and the copy in TCRdb shows in-frame clones only, minus some. Clone size and V and J calls were adopted from that table, with D and trimming inferred from the DNA. This sample carries some 200,000 clones, approximately 86% of them seen once, and the ten largest clones take about 2.6%. This clone occurred once. Sequencing used peripheral blood. This TCR was sampled from a man between 35 and 55 years old with active or convalescent COVID-19.

CDR3 sequence reads: CASSLGGGSYEQYF. In DNA, the CDR3 is TGTGCCAGCAGCTTGGGTGGCGGGTCCTACGAGCAGTACTTC. This chain joins TRBV5-4 and TRBJ2-7; TRBD2 is a possible D gene (5 bases). CDR3 length: 14 residues. Per the germline V gene, CDR1 is SGHNT and CDR2 is YYREEE (reference sequence). V was shortened by 0 bases and J by 1 base, with 8 bases between the two germline ends.